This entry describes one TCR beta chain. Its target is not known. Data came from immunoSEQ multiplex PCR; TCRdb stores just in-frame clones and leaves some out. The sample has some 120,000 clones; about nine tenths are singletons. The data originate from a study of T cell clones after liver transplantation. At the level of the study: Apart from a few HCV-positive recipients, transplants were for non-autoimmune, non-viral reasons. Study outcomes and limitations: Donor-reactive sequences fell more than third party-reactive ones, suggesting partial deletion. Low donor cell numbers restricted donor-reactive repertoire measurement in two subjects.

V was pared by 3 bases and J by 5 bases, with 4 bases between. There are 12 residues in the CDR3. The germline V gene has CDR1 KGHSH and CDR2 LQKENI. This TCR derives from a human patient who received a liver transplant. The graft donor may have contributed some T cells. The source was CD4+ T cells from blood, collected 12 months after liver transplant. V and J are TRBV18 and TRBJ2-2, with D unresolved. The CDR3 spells CASSPSTGELFF. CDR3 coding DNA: TGTGCCAGCTCACCTTCGACCGGGGAGCTGTTTTTT.